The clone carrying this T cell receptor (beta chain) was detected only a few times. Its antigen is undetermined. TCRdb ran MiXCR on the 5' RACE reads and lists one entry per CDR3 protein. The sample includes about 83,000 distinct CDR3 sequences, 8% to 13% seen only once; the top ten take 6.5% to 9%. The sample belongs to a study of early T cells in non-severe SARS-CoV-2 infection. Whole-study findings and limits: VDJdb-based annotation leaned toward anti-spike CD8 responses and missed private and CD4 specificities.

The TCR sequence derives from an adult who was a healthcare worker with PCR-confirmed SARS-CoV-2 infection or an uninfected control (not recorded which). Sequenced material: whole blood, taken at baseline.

CDR3 in DNA: TGTGCCACCAGCAGGGGGAGGCAGCGACAAGAGACCCAGTACTTC. Encoded protein: CATSRGRQRQETQYF. This chain joins TRBV15 and TRBJ2-5; tentatively, D is TRBD2 (6 bases). The V gene's germline CDR1 is LNHNV and CDR2 YYDKDF (reference sequence). The germline V and J ends were trimmed by 3 bases and 2 bases, with 13 bases remaining between them. The CDR3 is made up of 15 amino acids.